The clone carrying this TCR beta chain was found a few times. Alongside a J-beta primer mix, a sample-barcoded 5' primer served in a second PCR lasting about 7 to 11 cycles. Tagging of each cDNA molecule was performed by a template-switch adaptor with 12 random nucleotides. TCRdb used MiXCR to reprocess the 5' RACE reads, holding one entry per CDR3 protein. This sample carries some 1,800,000 distinct CDR3 sequences, roughly two fifths of them seen once, and the ten largest clones take 20% to 25%. This record comes from a study of blood T cells in healthy people across ages. Trimming shortened V by 2 bases and J by 6 bases, and 10 bases separated the two germline ends. Germline V gene data show CDR1 as SGHTA and CDR2 as FQGTGA. The length of the CDR3 is 13 residues.

The chain joins TRBV7-3 to TRBJ1-2; D not resolved. This TCR was recovered from a human donor in good health. The sample was blood. The chain's CDR3 is CASSLGLGNGYTF. The CDR3 bases are TGTGCCAGCAGCTTAGGACTGGGGAATGGCTACACCTTC.